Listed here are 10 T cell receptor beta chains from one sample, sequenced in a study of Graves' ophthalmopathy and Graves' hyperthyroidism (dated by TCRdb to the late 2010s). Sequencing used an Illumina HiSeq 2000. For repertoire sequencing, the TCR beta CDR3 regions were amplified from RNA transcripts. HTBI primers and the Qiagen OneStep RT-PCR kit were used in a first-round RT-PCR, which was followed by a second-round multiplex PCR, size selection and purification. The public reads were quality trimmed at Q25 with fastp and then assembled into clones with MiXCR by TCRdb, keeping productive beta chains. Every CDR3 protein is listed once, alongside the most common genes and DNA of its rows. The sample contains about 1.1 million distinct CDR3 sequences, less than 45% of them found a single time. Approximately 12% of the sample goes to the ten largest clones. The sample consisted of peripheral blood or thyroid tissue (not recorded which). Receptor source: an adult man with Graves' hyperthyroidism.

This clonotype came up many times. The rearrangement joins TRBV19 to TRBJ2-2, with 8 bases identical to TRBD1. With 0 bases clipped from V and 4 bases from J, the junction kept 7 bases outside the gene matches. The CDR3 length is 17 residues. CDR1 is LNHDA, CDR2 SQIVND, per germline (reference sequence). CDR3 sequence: CASSIDPGGAGTGELFF. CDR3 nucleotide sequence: TGTGCCAGTAGTATAGACCCAGGGGGCGCGGGCACCGGGGAGCTGTTTTTT.

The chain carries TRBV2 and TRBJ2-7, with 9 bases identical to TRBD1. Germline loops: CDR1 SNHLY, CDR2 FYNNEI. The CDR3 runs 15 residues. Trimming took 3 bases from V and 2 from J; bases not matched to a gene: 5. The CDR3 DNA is TGTGCCAGCAGTGAGCACAGGGGGCGCCCCTACGAGCAGTACTTC. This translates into CASSEHRGRPYEQYF. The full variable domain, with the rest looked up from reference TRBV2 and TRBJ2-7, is EPEVTQTPSHQVTQMGQEVILRCVPISNHLYFYWYRQILGQKVEFLVSFYNNEISEKSEIFDDQFSVERPDGSNFTLKIRSTKLEDSAMYFCASSEHRGRPYEQYFGPGTRLTVT.

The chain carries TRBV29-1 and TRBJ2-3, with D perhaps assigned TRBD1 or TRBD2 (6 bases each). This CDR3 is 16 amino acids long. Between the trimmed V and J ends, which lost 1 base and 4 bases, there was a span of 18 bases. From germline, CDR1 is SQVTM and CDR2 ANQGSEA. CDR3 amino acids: CSVEATVGGASDTQYF. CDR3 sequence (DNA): TGCAGCGTTGAAGCTACCGTGGGGGGCGCATCAGATACGCAGTATTTT.

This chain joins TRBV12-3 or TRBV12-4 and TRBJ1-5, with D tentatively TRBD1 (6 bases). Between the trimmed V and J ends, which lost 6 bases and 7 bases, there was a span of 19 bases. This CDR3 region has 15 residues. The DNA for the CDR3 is TGTGCCAGCAGCTATGGCGGGGGCGCGTGGCAGCCCCAGCATTTT. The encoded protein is CASSYGGGAWQPQHF.

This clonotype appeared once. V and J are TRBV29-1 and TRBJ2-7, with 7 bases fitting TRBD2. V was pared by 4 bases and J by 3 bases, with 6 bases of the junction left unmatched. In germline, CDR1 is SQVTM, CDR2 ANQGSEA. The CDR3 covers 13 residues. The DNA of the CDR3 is TGCAGCGTTGGAATAGCGGGCGGCTACGAGCAGTACTTC. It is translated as CSVGIAGGYEQYF.

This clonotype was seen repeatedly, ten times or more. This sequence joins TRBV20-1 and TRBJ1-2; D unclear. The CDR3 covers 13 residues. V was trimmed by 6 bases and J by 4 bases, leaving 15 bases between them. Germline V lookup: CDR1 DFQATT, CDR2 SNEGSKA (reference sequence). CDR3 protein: CSAVISTSYGYTF. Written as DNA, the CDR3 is TGCAGTGCCGTGATCTCGACATCCTATGGCTACACCTTC.

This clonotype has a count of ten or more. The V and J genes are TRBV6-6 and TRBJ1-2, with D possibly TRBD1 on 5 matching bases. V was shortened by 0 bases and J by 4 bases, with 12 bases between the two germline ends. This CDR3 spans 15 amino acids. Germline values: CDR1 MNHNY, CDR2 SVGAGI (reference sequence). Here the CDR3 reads CASSYSSGLGYGYTF. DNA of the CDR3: TGTGCCAGCAGTTACTCTTCGGGGCTTGGCTATGGCTACACCTTC.

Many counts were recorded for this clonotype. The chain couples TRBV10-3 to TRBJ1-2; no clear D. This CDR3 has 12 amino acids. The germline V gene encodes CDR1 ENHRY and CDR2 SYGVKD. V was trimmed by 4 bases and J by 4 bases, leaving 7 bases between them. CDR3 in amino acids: CAISVASYGYTF. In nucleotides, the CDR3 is TGTGCCATCAGTGTGGCCAGCTATGGCTACACCTTC.

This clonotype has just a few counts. The DNA of the CDR3 is TGTGCCAGCAGCGTAGAGGGGACACCGAACACCGGGGAGCTGTTTTTT. Its protein is CASSVEGTPNTGELFF. The chain recombines TRBV9 with TRBJ2-2; D is possibly TRBD1 (6 bases). Germline CDR1 is SGDLS and CDR2 is YYNGEE. The V end lost 0 bases, the J end lost 0 bases, and 9 bases lay between the germline ends. The CDR3 totals 16 residues.

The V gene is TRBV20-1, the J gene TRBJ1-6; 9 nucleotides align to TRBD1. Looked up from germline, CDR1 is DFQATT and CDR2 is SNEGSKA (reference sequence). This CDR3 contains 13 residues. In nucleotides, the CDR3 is TGCAGCGACGGACAGGGGAGGAATTCACCCCTCCACTTT. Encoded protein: CSDGQGRNSPLHF.